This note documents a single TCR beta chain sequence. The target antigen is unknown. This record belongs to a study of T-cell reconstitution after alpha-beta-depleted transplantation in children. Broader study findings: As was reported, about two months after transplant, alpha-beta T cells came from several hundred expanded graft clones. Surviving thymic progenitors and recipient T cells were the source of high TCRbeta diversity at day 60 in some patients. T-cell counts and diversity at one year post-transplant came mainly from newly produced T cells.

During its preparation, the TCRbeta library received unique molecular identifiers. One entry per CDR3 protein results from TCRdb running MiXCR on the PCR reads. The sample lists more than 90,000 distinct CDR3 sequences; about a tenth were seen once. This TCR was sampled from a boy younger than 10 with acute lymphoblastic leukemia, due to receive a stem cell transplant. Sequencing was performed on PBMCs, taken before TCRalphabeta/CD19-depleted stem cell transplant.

The CDR3 DNA follows: TGTGCCAGTCTTTCCGGGACTAGGGAAGAGACCCAGTACTTC. Its translation: CASLSGTREETQYF. The V call is TRBV30, the J call TRBJ2-5; TRBD2 matches 8 bases. The trim removed 8 bases at V and 3 bases at J, leaving 11 bases unmatched. Germline V gene sequence: CDR1 GTSNPN, CDR2 SVGIG (reference sequence). The CDR3 contains 14 residues.